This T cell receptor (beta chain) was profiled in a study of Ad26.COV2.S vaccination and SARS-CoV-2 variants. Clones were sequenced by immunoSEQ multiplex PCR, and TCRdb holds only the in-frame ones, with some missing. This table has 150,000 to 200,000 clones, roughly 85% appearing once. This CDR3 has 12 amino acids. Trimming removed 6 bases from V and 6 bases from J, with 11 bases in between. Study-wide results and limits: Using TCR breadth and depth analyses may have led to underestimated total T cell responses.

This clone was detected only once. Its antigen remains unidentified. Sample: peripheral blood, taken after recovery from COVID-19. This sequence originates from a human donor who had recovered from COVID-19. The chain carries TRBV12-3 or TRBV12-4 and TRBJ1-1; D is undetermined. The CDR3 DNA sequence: TGTGCCAGCAGCCCCGGGAGTCCTGAAGCTTTCTTT. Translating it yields CASSPGSPEAFF.